The next 9 T cell receptor beta chains were all read from a single sample in a study of blood T cell repertoires in COVID-19. Data came from immunoSEQ multiplex PCR; TCRdb stores just in-frame clones and leaves some out. This table holds about 260,000 clones, more than 75% found once. Sequencing was performed on PBMCs or T cells enriched from blood (not recorded which). These receptor sequences come from a woman aged 50 to 65 who had recovered from COVID-19.

Only one count was recorded for this clone. CDR3 nucleotides: TGCAGTGCTAGTGTACAGCGGGGCCTTAACAATGAGCAGTTCTTC. This gives the protein CSASVQRGLNNEQFF. The rearrangement uses TRBV20-1 and TRBJ2-1; 7 bases line up with TRBD2. The germline V gene has CDR1 DFQATT and CDR2 SNEGSKA (reference sequence). This CDR3 is 15 amino acids long. J lost 5 bases, V lost 3 bases, and 10 bases had no gene match.

This clone was observed a few times. The chain employs TRBV18 and TRBJ2-1; possibly TRBD2 for D (6 bases). Looked up from germline, CDR1 is KGHSH and CDR2 is LQKENI. The CDR3 loop spans 12 amino acids. The V gene lost 2 bases and the J gene lost 8 bases, with 7 bases spanning the gap. CDR3 residues: CASSPGGDEQFF. The DNA of the CDR3 is TGTGCCAGCTCACCAGGCGGGGATGAGCAGTTCTTC.

V gene TRBV4-3 combines with J gene TRBJ2-3, with TRBD1 matching over 7 bases. Unmatched junction bases numbered 14, after V lost 0 bases and J lost 2 bases. The CDR3 length is 19 residues. The germline gives CDR1 LGHNA, CDR2 YSLEER. This CDR3 is CASSQDPTPGQRDTDTQYF. The CDR3, as DNA: TGCGCCAGCAGCCAAGACCCGACCCCGGGACAGAGAGACACAGATACGCAGTATTTT.

The chain carries TRBV6-2 or TRBV6-3 and TRBJ1-5, with TRBD1 matching over 9 bases. The germline V gene encodes CDR1 MNHEY and CDR2 SVGEGT. V was clipped by 6 bases and J by 7 bases; unmatched bases: 10. The length of the CDR3 is 15 residues. CDR3 coding DNA: TGTGCCAGCAGCCCCCCGGGACAGGGTACCCAGCCCCAGCATTTT. It yields the protein CASSPPGQGTQPQHF.

J is TRBJ1-1 and V is TRBV5-1; D call uncertain. CDR1 and CDR2 from the germline V gene are SGHRS and YFSETQ. Trimming took 9 bases from V and 2 from J, leaving 14 bases between them. The CDR3 contains 13 residues. CDR3 DNA sequence: TGCGCCACCTCTGGAGACGGAAACACTGAAGCTTTCTTT. Encoded protein: CATSGDGNTEAFF.

The V gene is TRBV27, the J gene TRBJ2-1; TRBD2 matches at 9 bases. Germline-derived CDR1 and CDR2 are MNHEY and SMNVEV (reference sequence). The CDR3 has 16 amino acids. Losses at the gene ends were 1 base for V and 6 bases for J; bases not matched to a gene: 7. This CDR3 is CASSLLRTSDVNEQFF. The DNA for the CDR3 is TGTGCCAGCAGTTTATTACGGACTAGCGACGTCAATGAGCAGTTCTTC.

This clone turned up a few times. J is TRBJ2-7 and V is TRBV10-2, with 9 positions matching TRBD1. Trimming at V came to 7 bases and at J to 6 bases, leaving 10 bases not matched to a gene. Per germline, CDR1 WSHSY and CDR2 SAAADI. The CDR3 has 14 residues. This CDR3 reads CASIPGGQGREQYF. The CDR3 nucleotides read TGCGCCAGCATCCCGGGGGGACAGGGTCGCGAGCAGTACTTC.

The chain recombines TRBV6-5 with TRBJ1-2; tentative D call: TRBD1 (5 bases). V lost 7 bases, J lost 8 bases, and 14 bases lay in between. The CDR3 is 12 amino acids. Germline V gene sequence: CDR1 MNHEY, CDR2 SVGAGI. The CDR3 bases are TGTGCCAGCACCGACTCGGGGGGGGGCTACACCTTC. This translates into CASTDSGGGYTF.

The V gene is TRBV5-4, the J gene TRBJ2-7; TRBD2 matches 7 bases. V lost 4 bases, J lost 3 bases, and 4 bases stayed unmatched. Germline CDR1 is SGHNT and CDR2 is YYREEE (reference sequence). This CDR3 has 13 amino acids. The CDR3: CASSRREDYEQYF. In nucleotides, the CDR3 is TGTGCCAGCAGCCGCCGGGAGGACTACGAGCAGTACTTC.